What follows is one TCR beta chain and its context. The data originate from a study of control samples from healthy donors and cancer patients. Sequencing was performed with immunoSEQ multiplex PCR; in TCRdb, only in-frame clones are kept and a portion is missing. The repertoire has roughly 130,000 clones, about 92% of them found once; the top ten carry 1.5% to 2%. The sequence was collected from a man aged 45-65 years with head and neck cancer. Sequencing was done on a sample of PBMCs.

Written as DNA, the CDR3 is TGCGCCAGCAGCCGGGACAGTTTCATGCCCCAGCATTTT. Translation gives CASSRDSFMPQHF. The gene calls are TRBV5-1 and TRBJ1-5; 7 nucleotides agree with TRBD1. The CDR3 covers 13 residues. V gave up 4 bases and J gave up 9 bases; unmatched junction bases: 7. Germline V CDR1 and CDR2: SGHRS, YFSETQ.